This entry lists 26 T cell receptor beta chains sequenced from one sample in a study of blood T cell repertoires in COVID-19. Profiling relied on immunoSEQ multiplex PCR, and the TCRdb table lists in-frame clones only, not all of them. This table holds just over 300,000 clones, around 84% found once. The specimen sequenced was PBMCs or T cells enriched from blood (not recorded which). The receptors come from a man younger than 45 who had recovered from COVID-19.

The V call is TRBV27, the J call TRBJ2-2; D is perhaps TRBD1 (6 bases). The CDR3 spans 15 residues. V was cut by 2 bases and J by 4 bases, with 11 bases left in between. The V gene's germline CDR1 is MNHEY and CDR2 SMNVEV (reference sequence). The chain's CDR3 is CASSLKTGTTGELFF. The CDR3 DNA follows: TGTGCCAGCAGTTTAAAAACAGGGACCACCGGGGAGCTGTTTTTT.

The CDR3 bases are TGTGCCTCCTCCCCTGTGCGCTACTCCTACGAGCAGTACTTC. This gives the protein CASSPVRYSYEQYF. This chain links TRBV2 with TRBJ2-7; D uncertain. V dropped 11 bases and J dropped 0 bases, with 17 bases sitting between them. Per germline, CDR1 SNHLY and CDR2 FYNNEI. This CDR3 region has 14 residues.

The rearrangement links TRBV14 to TRBJ2-7; 8 nucleotides align to TRBD1. Germline V gene data show CDR1 as SGHDN and CDR2 as FVKESK. J gave up 5 bases and V 2 bases, and 8 bases lay outside the gene matches. The CDR3 is made up of 15 amino acids. The DNA of the CDR3 is TGTGCCAGCAGCCAACTGACAGGGGCGGTGCACGAGCAGTACTTC. The encoded protein is CASSQLTGAVHEQYF.

A single count supports this clone. The chain joins TRBV20-1 to TRBJ2-7; 10 nucleotides line up with TRBD2. Trimming cost V 3 bases and J 2 bases; bases outside gene matches: 7. The CDR3 totals 15 residues. Germline CDR1 reads DFQATT; CDR2 reads SNEGSKA (reference sequence). CDR3 coding DNA: TGCAGTGCTAGTGGACTAGCGGCCCCCGCCTACGAGCAGTACTTC. Protein: CSASGLAAPAYEQYF.

In nucleotides, the CDR3 is TGCGCCAGCAGCCACGCACTAGCGGGCTCGCGTGGGGAGACCCAGTACTTC. The encoded protein is CASSHALAGSRGETQYF. This chain joins TRBV4-1 and TRBJ2-5, with 9 bases matching TRBD2. Germline lookup yields CDR1 MGHRA and CDR2 YSYEKL. The CDR3 runs 17 residues. V lost 3 bases and J lost 5; bases outside the gene matches: 13.

The chain links TRBV27 to TRBJ1-2; 12 nucleotides agree with TRBD1. Germline CDR1 reads MNHEY; CDR2 reads SMNVEV (reference sequence). After removal of 0 bases from V and 7 bases from J, the junction contained 3 bases not matched to a gene. The CDR3 consists of 15 residues. The CDR3 DNA follows: TGTGCCAGCAGTTTATCGGGACAGGGGGCAGTTGGCTACACCTTC. Its translation is CASSLSGQGAVGYTF.

The rearrangement joins TRBV10-3 to TRBJ1-2, with D tentatively TRBD1 (5 bases). Per the germline V gene, CDR1 is ENHRY and CDR2 is SYGVKD. The CDR3 runs 14 residues. V shed 2 bases and J shed 1 base, with 8 bases lying between them. The CDR3: CAISEVRVNYGYTF. CDR3 bases: TGTGCCATCAGTGAGGTCAGGGTTAACTATGGCTACACCTTC.

This chain joins TRBV18 and TRBJ2-3; 10 nucleotides align to TRBD2. V lost 5 bases and J lost 0; bases outside the gene matches: 8. This CDR3 has 17 amino acids. The V gene's germline CDR1 is KGHSH and CDR2 LQKENI. CDR3 sequence: CASSMSSGRVSTDTQYF. As DNA, the CDR3 is TGTGCCAGCTCAATGTCTAGCGGGAGAGTCAGCACAGATACGCAGTATTTT.

The chain employs TRBV15 and TRBJ1-6, with 10 bases matching TRBD1. The ends lost 6 bases at V and 7 bases at J; junction bases unmatched: 6. Germline lookup yields CDR1 LNHNV and CDR2 YYDKDF (reference sequence). CDR3 length: 15 residues. The CDR3 sequence: CATRRQGAINSPLHF. CDR3 coding DNA: TGTGCCACCAGACGACAGGGGGCGATAAATTCACCCCTCCACTTT.

This chain's CDR3 is CSGGRNEQYF. In DNA form, the CDR3 reads TGCAGTGGGGGGCGGAACGAGCAGTACTTC. The gene calls are TRBV20-1 and TRBJ2-7, with D tentatively TRBD1 (6 bases). The CDR3 is 10 residues long. Trimming removed 7 bases at V and 5 bases at J, with 9 bases between. Germline V gene sequence: CDR1 DFQATT, CDR2 SNEGSKA (reference sequence).

This clone has just a few counts. The V and J genes are TRBV2 and TRBJ1-2; D is undetermined. The V gene lost 7 bases and the J gene lost 0 bases, with 12 bases spanning the gap. The CDR3 runs to 14 residues. From germline, CDR1 is SNHLY and CDR2 FYNNEI. The chain's CDR3 is CASNFRLSNYGYTF. The CDR3 DNA sequence: TGTGCCAGCAATTTCAGGCTATCTAACTATGGCTACACCTTC.

The genes are TRBV6-1 and TRBJ2-5; 9 nucleotides line up with TRBD1. This CDR3 region has 16 residues. The trim removed 0 bases at V and 5 bases at J, leaving 7 bases unmatched. Germline V gives CDR1 MNHNS, CDR2 SASEGT. The CDR3 DNA is TGTGCCAGCAGTGAAGCGCCTGGACAGGGGAGTGAGACCCAGTACTTC. It specifies CASSEAPGQGSETQYF.

CDR3 bases: TGTGCCATCAGGGGGGACAGGGATAACAATGAGCAGTTCTTC. The encoded protein is CAIRGDRDNNEQFF. V usage is TRBV10-3 and J usage is TRBJ2-1; TRBD1 aligns across 9 bases. CDR3 size: 14 residues. Looked up from germline, CDR1 is ENHRY and CDR2 is SYGVKD. V was clipped by 6 bases and J by 5 bases; unmatched bases: 5.

V and J are TRBV5-1 and TRBJ1-1, with D uncertain. The V and J ends lost 1 base and 1 base respectively, with 8 bases between them. CDR3 length: 14 residues. Germline assignment: CDR1 SGHRS and CDR2 YFSETQ. The CDR3: CASSLRRENTEAFF. The CDR3, as DNA: TGCGCCAGCAGCTTGCGGAGAGAGAACACTGAAGCTTTCTTT. The full variable domain, rest sourced from reference TRBV5-1 and TRBJ1-1, is KAGVTQTPRYLIKTRGQQVTLSCSPISGHRSVSWYQQTPGQGLQFLFEYFSETQRNKGNFPGRFSGRQFSNSRSEMNVSTLELGDSALYLCASSLRRENTEAFFGQGTRLTVV.

CDR3 amino acids: CASSSGTSGGAFGETQYF. The DNA of the CDR3 is TGTGCCAGCAGCTCCGGGACTAGCGGGGGGGCGTTCGGAGAGACCCAGTACTTC. The rearrangement links TRBV5-4 to TRBJ2-5, with 16 bases lining up with TRBD2. Trimming at V came to 3 bases and at J to 4 bases, leaving 9 bases not matched to a gene. This CDR3 contains 18 residues. Germline V CDR1 and CDR2: SGHNT, YYREEE (reference sequence).

This chain joins TRBV24-1 and TRBJ2-1; 9 positions match TRBD2. Germline CDR1 KGHDR, CDR2 SFDVKD. J was trimmed by 5 bases and V by 4 bases; bases with no gene match: 11. This CDR3 is 17 amino acids long. The chain's CDR3 is CATSEGGRAVFDNEQFF. The CDR3 DNA reads TGTGCCACCAGTGAAGGCGGGAGGGCCGTCTTTGACAATGAGCAGTTCTTC.

This rearrangement joins TRBV24-1 to TRBJ1-2; 9 bases match TRBD1. V was pared by 6 bases and J by 4 bases, with 14 bases of the junction left unmatched. CDR3 length: 17 residues. Looked up from germline, CDR1 is KGHDR and CDR2 is SFDVKD. The CDR3 nucleotides read TGTGCCACCAGTCCGACCAGGGGGACAGGGACCGGCTATGGCTACACCTTC. This translates into CATSPTRGTGTGYGYTF.

The chain recombines TRBV27 with TRBJ2-1; maybe TRBD2 (5 bases). V dropped 3 bases and J dropped 1 base, with 7 bases sitting between them. This CDR3 spans 14 amino acids. Germline V CDR1 and CDR2: MNHEY, SMNVEV (reference sequence). The CDR3 bases are TGTGCCAGCAGTTTTCGAGGGTCCTACAATGAGCAGTTCTTC. It specifies CASSFRGSYNEQFF.

The chain joins TRBV7-2 to TRBJ1-1, with a weak D call TRBD1 (5 bases). Trimming pared 2 bases from V and 6 bases from J, leaving 10 bases between. Germline assignment: CDR1 SGHTA and CDR2 FQGNSA. The CDR3 length is 13 residues. Here the CDR3 DNA reads TGTGCCAGCAGCTTAAGGAGGGACTCTGAAGCTTTCTTT. It yields the protein CASSLRRDSEAFF.

The rearrangement links TRBV9 to TRBJ1-1; D not certain. Germline CDR1 and CDR2: SGDLS and YYNGEE. V was cut by 3 bases and J by 1 base, with 10 bases left in between. CDR3 length equals 14 residues. The CDR3 reads CASSAIPGNTEAFF. The CDR3 DNA reads as TGTGCCAGCAGCGCGATTCCAGGGAACACTGAAGCTTTCTTT. The variable domain in full, completed from reference TRBV9 and TRBJ1-1, reads DSGVTQTPKHLITATGQRVTLRCSPRSGDLSVYWYQQSLDQGLQFLIQYYNGEERAKGNILERFSAQQFPDLHSELNLSSLELGDSALYFCASSAIPGNTEAFFGQGTRLTVV.

V usage is TRBV3-1 (or the pseudogene TRBV3-2) and J usage is TRBJ1-6; 7 bases are a match to TRBD1. This CDR3 region has 16 residues. V lost 4 bases and J lost 8; bases outside the gene matches: 11. The V gene's germline CDR1 is LGHDT and CDR2 YNNKEL (reference sequence). The chain's CDR3 is CASSLRQGAPDSPLHF. CDR3 coding DNA: TGTGCCAGCAGCCTTAGACAGGGAGCCCCTGATTCACCCCTCCACTTT.

This clone came up once. The rearrangement uses TRBV29-1 and TRBJ1-4; D is ambiguous. The CDR3 has 15 amino acids. Trimming stripped 7 bases from V and 1 base from J, with 16 bases between. Germline assignment: CDR1 SQVTM and CDR2 ANQGSEA. The CDR3 DNA reads as TGCAGCGCCTTGTCGGGATTAGGAACTAATGAAAAACTGTTTTTT. Translating it yields CSALSGLGTNEKLFF. Looking up the rest from reference TRBV29-1 and TRBJ1-4 gives the full variable domain: SAVISQKPSRDICQRGTSLTIQCQVDSQVTMMFWYRQQPGQSLTLIATANQGSEATYESGFVIDKFPISRPNLTFSTLTVSNMSPEDSSIYLCSALSGLGTNEKLFFGSGTQLSVL.

The chain combines TRBV6-1 with TRBJ1-4, with 9 nucleotides matching TRBD1. There are 15 residues in the CDR3. V trimming: 1 base; J trimming: 8 bases; junction bases outside the gene matches: 5. Germline V CDR1 and CDR2: MNHNS, SASEGT. CDR3 sequence: CASSEGTGEAEKLFF. The CDR3 DNA is TGTGCCAGCAGTGAAGGGACAGGGGAGGCCGAAAAACTGTTTTTT.

V is TRBV24-1 and J is TRBJ1-1; D is possibly TRBD1 (6 bases). CDR1 is KGHDR and CDR2 is SFDVKD in the germline V gene. Trimming left V 9 bases short and J 5 bases short, with 21 bases between. The CDR3 has 15 amino acids. The CDR3 DNA is TGTGCCACCTGGGCTGGAGGCTCAGGGGAAACTGAAGCTTTCTTT. Translated: CATWAGGSGETEAFF.

V and J are TRBV28 and TRBJ1-3, with a possible D match to TRBD1 (6 bases). The V end was cut by 7 bases, the J end by 1 base, with 11 bases between. This CDR3 is built from 14 residues. Germline V gene lookup returns CDR1 MDHEN and CDR2 SYDVKM. The CDR3 DNA is TGTGCCAGCACCATACAGGGATCTGGAAACACCATATATTTT. Its protein is CASTIQGSGNTIYF.

V and J are TRBV4-1 and TRBJ1-2, with TRBD1 identical over 8 bases. The CDR3 has 16 amino acids. V lost 0 bases and J lost 5; bases outside the gene matches: 8. The germline V gene encodes CDR1 MGHRA and CDR2 YSYEKL. The CDR3 is CASSQDLGQGAYGYTF. In DNA form, the CDR3 reads TGCGCCAGCAGCCAAGATTTGGGGCAGGGGGCGTATGGCTACACCTTC.